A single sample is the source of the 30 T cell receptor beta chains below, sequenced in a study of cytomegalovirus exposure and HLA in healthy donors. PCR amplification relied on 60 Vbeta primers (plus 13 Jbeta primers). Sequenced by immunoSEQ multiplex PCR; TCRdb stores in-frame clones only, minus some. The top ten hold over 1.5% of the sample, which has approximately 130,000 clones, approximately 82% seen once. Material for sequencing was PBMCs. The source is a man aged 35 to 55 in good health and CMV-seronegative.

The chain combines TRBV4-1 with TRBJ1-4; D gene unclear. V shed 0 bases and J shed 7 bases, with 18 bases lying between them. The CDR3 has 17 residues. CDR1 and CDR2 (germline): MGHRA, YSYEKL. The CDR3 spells CASSQEWPIDRGEKLFF. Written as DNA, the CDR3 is TGCGCCAGCAGCCAAGAATGGCCCATCGACCGAGGTGAAAAACTGTTTTTT.

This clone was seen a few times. CDR3 in DNA: TGTGCCAGCCAAGCCGGGACAGGGGATTACGAGCAGTACTTC. This encodes CASQAGTGDYEQYF. The V call is TRBV18, the J call TRBJ2-7; 10 nucleotides agree with TRBD1. The V segment lost 8 bases and the J segment 4 bases; nucleotides outside the gene matches: 8. The CDR3 sequence is 14 residues long. Germline lookup yields CDR1 KGHSH and CDR2 LQKENI.

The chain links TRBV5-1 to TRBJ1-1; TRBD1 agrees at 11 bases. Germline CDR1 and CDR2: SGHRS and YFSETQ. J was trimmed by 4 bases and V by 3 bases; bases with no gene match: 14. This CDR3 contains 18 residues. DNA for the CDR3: TGCGCCAGCAGCTGGGCAGCGGACAGGGGGCTATCTAGCACTGAAGCTTTCTTT. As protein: CASSWAADRGLSSTEAFF. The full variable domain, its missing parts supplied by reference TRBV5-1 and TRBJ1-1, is KAGVTQTPRYLIKTRGQQVTLSCSPISGHRSVSWYQQTPGQGLQFLFEYFSETQRNKGNFPGRFSGRQFSNSRSEMNVSTLELGDSALYLCASSWAADRGLSSTEAFFGQGTRLTVV.

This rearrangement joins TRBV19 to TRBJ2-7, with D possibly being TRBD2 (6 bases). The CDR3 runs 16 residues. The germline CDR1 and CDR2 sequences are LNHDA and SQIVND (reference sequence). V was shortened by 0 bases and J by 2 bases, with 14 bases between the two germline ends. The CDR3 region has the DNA TGTGCCAGTAGTATAGAGCCTAGCGACCCAACCTACGAGCAGTACTTC. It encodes CASSIEPSDPTYEQYF.

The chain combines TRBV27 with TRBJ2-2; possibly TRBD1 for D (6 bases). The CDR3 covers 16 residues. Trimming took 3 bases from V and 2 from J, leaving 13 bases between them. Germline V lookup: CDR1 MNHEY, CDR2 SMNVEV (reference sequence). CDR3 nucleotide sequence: TGTGCCAGCAGTTTGTTGGGGGCCCTCAACACCGGGGAGCTGTTTTTT. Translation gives CASSLLGALNTGELFF.

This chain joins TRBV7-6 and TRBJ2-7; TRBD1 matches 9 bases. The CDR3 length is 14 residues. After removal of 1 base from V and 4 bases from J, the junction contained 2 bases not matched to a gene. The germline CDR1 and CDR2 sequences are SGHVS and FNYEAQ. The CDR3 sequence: CASSLDGTGYEQYF. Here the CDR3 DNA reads TGTGCCAGCAGCTTAGACGGGACAGGGTACGAGCAGTACTTC.

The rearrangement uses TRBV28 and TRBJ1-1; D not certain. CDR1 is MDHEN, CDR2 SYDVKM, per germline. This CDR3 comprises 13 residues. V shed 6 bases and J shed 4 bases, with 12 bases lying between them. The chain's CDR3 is CASRRGSGTEAFF. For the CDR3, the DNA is TGTGCCAGCAGGCGGGGTTCGGGCACTGAAGCTTTCTTT.

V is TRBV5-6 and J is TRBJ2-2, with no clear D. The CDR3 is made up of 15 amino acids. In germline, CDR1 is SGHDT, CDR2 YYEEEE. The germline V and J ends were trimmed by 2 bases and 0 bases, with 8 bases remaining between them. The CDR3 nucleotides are TGTGCCAGCAGCTTCGCAGGAACGAACACCGGGGAGCTGTTTTTT. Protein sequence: CASSFAGTNTGELFF.

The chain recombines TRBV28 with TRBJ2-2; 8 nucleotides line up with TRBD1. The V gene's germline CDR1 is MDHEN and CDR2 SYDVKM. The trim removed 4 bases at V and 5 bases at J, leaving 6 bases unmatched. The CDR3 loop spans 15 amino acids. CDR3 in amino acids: CASSSDRAGTGELFF. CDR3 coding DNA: TGTGCCAGCAGTTCGGACAGGGCAGGTACCGGGGAGCTGTTTTTT.

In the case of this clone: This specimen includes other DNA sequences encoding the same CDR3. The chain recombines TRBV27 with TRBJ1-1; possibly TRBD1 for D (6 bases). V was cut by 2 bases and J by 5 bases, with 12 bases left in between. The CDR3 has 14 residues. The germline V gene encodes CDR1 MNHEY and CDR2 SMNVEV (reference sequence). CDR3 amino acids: CASSLTGLGTEAFF. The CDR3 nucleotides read TGTGCCAGCAGTTTAACAGGGTTAGGGACTGAAGCTTTCTTT.

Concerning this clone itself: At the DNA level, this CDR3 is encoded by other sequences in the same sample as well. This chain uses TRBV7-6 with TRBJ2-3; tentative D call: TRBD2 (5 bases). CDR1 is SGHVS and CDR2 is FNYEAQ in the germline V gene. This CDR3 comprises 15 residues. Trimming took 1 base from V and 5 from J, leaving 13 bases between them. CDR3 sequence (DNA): TGTGCCAGCAGCTTAGGGCTAGCTGGAGGAGATACGCAGTATTTT. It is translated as CASSLGLAGGDTQYF.

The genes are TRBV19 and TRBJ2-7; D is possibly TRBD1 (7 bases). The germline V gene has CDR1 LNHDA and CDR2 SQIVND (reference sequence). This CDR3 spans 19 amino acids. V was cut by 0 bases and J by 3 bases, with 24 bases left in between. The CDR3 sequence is CASSIDLFSEGAQSYEQYF. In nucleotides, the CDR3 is TGTGCCAGTAGTATAGATCTCTTCTCGGAGGGGGCGCAAAGCTACGAGCAGTACTTC.

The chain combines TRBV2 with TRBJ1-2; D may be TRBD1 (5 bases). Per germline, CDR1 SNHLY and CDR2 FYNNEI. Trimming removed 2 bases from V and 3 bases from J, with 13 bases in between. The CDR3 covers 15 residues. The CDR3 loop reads CASSEWGPADYGYTF. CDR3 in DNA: TGTGCCAGCAGTGAATGGGGCCCGGCTGACTATGGCTACACCTTC.

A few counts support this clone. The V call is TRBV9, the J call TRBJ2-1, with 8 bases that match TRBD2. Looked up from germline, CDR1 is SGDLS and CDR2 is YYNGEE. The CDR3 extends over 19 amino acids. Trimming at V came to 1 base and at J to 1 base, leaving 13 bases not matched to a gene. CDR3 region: CASSVRDSGAQRSYNEQFF. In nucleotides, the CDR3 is TGTGCCAGCAGCGTAAGGGATAGCGGGGCCCAGAGATCCTACAATGAGCAGTTCTTC.

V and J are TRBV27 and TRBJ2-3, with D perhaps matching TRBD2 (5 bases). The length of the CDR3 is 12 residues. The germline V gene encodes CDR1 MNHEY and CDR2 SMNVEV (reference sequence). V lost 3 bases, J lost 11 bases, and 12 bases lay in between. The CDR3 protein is CASSFRSSMQYF. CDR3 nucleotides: TGTGCCAGCAGTTTCCGTTCTAGCATGCAGTATTTT.

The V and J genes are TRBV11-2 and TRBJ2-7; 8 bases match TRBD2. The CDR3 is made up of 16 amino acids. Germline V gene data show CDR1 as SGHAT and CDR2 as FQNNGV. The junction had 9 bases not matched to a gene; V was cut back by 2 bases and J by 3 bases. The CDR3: CASSLPGTRSFYEQYF. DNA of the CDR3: TGTGCCAGCAGCTTACCCGGGACTAGAAGCTTCTACGAGCAGTACTTC.

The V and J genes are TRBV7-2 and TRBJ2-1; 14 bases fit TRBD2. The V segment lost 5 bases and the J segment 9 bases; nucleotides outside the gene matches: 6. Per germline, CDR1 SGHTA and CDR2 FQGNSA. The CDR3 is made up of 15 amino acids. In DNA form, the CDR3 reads TGTGCCAGCAGCGCCGGACTAGCGGGGGGATTTGAGCAGTTCTTC. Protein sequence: CASSAGLAGGFEQFF.

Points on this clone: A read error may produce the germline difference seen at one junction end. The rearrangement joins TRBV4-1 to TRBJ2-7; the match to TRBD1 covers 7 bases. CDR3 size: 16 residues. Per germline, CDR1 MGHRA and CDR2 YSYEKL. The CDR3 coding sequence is TGCACCAGCAGCCCTATTCTAGGACAGGAATCCTACGAGCAGTACTTC. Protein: CTSSPILGQESYEQYF.

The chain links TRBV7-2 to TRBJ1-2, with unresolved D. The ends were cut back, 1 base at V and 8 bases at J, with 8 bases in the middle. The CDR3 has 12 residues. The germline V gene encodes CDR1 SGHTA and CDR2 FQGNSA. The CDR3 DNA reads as TGTGCCAGCAGCTTAGACATGGGCGGCTACACCTTC. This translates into CASSLDMGGYTF.

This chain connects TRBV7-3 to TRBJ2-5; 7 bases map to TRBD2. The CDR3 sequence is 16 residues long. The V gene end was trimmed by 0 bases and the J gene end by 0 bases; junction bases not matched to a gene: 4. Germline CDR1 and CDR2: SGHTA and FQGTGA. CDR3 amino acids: CASSLTNGRNQETQYF. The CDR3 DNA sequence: TGTGCCAGCAGCTTAACGAACGGGAGGAACCAAGAGACCCAGTACTTC.

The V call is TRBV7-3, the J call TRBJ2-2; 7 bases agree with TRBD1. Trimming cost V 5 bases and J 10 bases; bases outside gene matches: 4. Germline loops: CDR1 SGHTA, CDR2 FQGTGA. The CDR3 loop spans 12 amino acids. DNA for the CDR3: TGTGCCAGCAGCCTCGGGACAGCGGAGCTGTTTTTT. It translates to CASSLGTAELFF.

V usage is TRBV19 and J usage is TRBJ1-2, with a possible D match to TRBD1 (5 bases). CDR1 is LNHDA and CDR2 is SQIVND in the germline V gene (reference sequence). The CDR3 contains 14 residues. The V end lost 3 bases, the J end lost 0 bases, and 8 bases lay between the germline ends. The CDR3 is CASSMARANYGYTF. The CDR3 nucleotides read TGTGCCAGTAGTATGGCCAGGGCTAACTATGGCTACACCTTC. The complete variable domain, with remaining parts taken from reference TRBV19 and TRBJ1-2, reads DGGITQSPKYLFRKEGQNVTLSCEQNLNHDAMYWYRQDPGQGLRLIYYSQIVNDFQKGDIAEGYSVSREKKESFPLTVTSAQKNPTAFYLCASSMARANYGYTFGSGTRLTVV.

As DNA, the CDR3 is TGTGCCAGCAGTCCCGGGACAGGCTACGAGCAGTACTTC. Protein: CASSPGTGYEQYF. The rearrangement links TRBV28 to TRBJ2-7, with 8 bases aligning to TRBD1. The CDR3 sequence is 13 residues long. Germline CDR1 MDHEN, CDR2 SYDVKM. V gave up 5 bases and J gave up 3 bases; unmatched junction bases: 3.

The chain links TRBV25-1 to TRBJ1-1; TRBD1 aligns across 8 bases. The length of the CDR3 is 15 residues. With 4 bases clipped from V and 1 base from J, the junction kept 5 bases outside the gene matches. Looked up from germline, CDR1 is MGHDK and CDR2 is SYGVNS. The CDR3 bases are TGTGCCAGCAGTGCCTACAGGGGGGCGAACACTGAAGCTTTCTTT. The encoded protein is CASSAYRGANTEAFF.

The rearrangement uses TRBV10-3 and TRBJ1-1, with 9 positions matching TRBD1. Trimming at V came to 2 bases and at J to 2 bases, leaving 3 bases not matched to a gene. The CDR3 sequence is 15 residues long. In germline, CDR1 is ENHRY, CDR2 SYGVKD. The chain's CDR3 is CAISEGQGKNTEAFF. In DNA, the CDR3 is TGTGCCATCAGTGAGGGACAGGGGAAAAACACTGAAGCTTTCTTT.

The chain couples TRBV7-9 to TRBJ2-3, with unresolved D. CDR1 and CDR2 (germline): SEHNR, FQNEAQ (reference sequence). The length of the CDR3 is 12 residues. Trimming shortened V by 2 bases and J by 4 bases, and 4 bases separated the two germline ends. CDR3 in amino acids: CASSLSADTQYF. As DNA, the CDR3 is TGTGCCAGCAGCTTATCGGCAGATACGCAGTATTTT.

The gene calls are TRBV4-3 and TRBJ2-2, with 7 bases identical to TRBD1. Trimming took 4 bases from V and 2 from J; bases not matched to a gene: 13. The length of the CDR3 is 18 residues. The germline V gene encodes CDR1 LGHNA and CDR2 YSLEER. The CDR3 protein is CASSPPPWTGFNTGELFF. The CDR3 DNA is TGCGCCAGCAGCCCCCCTCCCTGGACAGGCTTCAACACCGGGGAGCTGTTTTTT.

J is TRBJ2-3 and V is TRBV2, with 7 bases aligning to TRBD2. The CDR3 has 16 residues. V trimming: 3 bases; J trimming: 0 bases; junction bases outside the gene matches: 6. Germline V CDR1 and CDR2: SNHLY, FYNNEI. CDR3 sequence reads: CASSDPAGPSTDTQYF. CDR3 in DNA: TGTGCCAGCAGTGACCCAGCGGGACCTAGCACAGATACGCAGTATTTT.

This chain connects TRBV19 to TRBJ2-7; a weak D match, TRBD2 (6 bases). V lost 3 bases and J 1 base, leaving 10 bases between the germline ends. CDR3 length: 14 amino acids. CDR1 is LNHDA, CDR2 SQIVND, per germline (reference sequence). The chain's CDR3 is CASSINGGSYEQYF. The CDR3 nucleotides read TGTGCCAGTAGTATTAACGGGGGATCCTACGAGCAGTACTTC.

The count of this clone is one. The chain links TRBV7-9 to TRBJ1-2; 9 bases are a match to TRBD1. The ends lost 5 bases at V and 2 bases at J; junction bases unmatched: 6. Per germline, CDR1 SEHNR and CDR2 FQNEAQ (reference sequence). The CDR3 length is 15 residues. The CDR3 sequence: CASSPWTGANYGYTF. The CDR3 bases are TGTGCCAGCAGCCCTTGGACAGGGGCGAACTATGGCTACACCTTC.